This T cell receptor (beta chain) was identified in a study of T cell responses to AZD1222 COVID-19 vaccine. Clones were sequenced by immunoSEQ multiplex PCR, and TCRdb holds only the in-frame ones, with some missing. The data hold under 150,000 clones, with about 91% observed a single time. The CDR3 extends over 14 amino acids. CDR1 is KGHSH and CDR2 is LQKENI in the germline V gene. With V trimmed by 2 bases and J by 5 bases, 4 bases remained unmatched. This clonotype was obtained from an adult who received the AZD1222 COVID-19 vaccine. Sequences were derived from peripheral blood, sampled 28 days after the second AZD1222 dose. The genes are TRBV18 and TRBJ2-7; 9 nucleotides line up with TRBD2. CDR3 region: CASSPAGGLNEQYF. In DNA form, the CDR3 reads TGTGCCAGCTCACCAGCGGGGGGGCTTAACGAGCAGTACTTC.